These 6 T cell receptor beta chains were all obtained from the same sample, sequenced in a study. TCRdb keeps only in-frame clones here, not all; method: immunoSEQ multiplex PCR. This table holds approximately 53,000 clones, just over 90% found once. Sample: PBMCs. Every receptor here comes from a man aged 40-49 years with rheumatoid arthritis.

The gene calls are TRBV6-6 and TRBJ2-7, with 7 positions matching TRBD1. The CDR3 extends over 14 amino acids. The V segment lost 4 bases and the J segment 3 bases; nucleotides outside the gene matches: 6. Germline V gene lookup returns CDR1 MNHNY and CDR2 SVGAGI (reference sequence). CDR3 sequence reads: CASSSNRDSYEQYF. The CDR3 DNA follows: TGTGCCAGCAGTTCCAACCGGGACAGCTACGAGCAGTACTTC.

In its sample, this clone was seen once. V is TRBV28 and J is TRBJ1-1; D not resolved. The germline V gene has CDR1 MDHEN and CDR2 SYDVKM. The CDR3 covers 11 residues. The V gene lost 3 bases and the J gene lost 4 bases, with 3 bases spanning the gap. CDR3 DNA: TGTGCCAGCAGTTTGACCACTGAAGCTTTCTTT. Its protein is CASSLTTEAFF. Using reference TRBV28 and TRBJ1-1 for the parts outside the CDR3, the full variable domain is DVKVTQSSRYLVKRTGEKVFLECVQDMDHENMFWYRQDPGLGLRLIYFSYDVKMKEKGDIPEGYSVSREKKERFSLILESASTNQTSMYLCASSLTTEAFFGQGTRLTVV.

The rearrangement uses TRBV2 and TRBJ1-1, with 8 positions matching TRBD1. This CDR3 has 14 amino acids. Trimming took 6 bases from V and 2 from J; bases not matched to a gene: 5. Germline V gives CDR1 SNHLY, CDR2 FYNNEI. The CDR3 DNA is TGTGCCAGCAGGACGACAGGGGAAAACACTGAAGCTTTCTTT. Amino acids: CASRTTGENTEAFF. The whole variable domain, filled in from reference TRBV2 and TRBJ1-1, reads EPEVTQTPSHQVTQMGQEVILRCVPISNHLYFYWYRQILGQKVEFLVSFYNNEISEKSEIFDDQFSVERPDGSNFTLKIRSTKLEDSAMYFCASRTTGENTEAFFGQGTRLTVV.

This sequence joins TRBV18 and TRBJ2-2, with D unclear. The CDR3 contains 16 residues. Germline V lookup: CDR1 KGHSH, CDR2 LQKENI. V gave up 2 bases and J gave up 3 bases, with 13 bases separating them. The CDR3 loop reads CASSPWTARDTGELFF. The CDR3 nucleotides are TGTGCCAGCTCACCATGGACGGCTCGAGACACCGGGGAGCTGTTTTTT.

This clone was seen once. The chain joins TRBV6-5 to TRBJ1-2; 7 bases agree with TRBD1. This CDR3 contains 13 residues. V was clipped by 4 bases and J by 6 bases; unmatched bases: 5. Germline-derived CDR1 and CDR2 are MNHEY and SVGAGI. This CDR3 reads CASSLTRGDGYTF. The DNA of the CDR3 is TGTGCCAGCAGTTTGACCAGGGGGGATGGCTACACCTTC.

The V and J genes are TRBV7-9 and TRBJ2-7, with D uncertain. The V gene's germline CDR1 is SEHNR and CDR2 FQNEAQ (reference sequence). The CDR3 length is 14 residues. Trimming left V 2 bases short and J 0 bases short, with 8 bases between. The CDR3 here is CASSLSQPSYEQYF. The CDR3 coding sequence is TGTGCCAGCAGCTTATCCCAGCCCTCCTACGAGCAGTACTTC.